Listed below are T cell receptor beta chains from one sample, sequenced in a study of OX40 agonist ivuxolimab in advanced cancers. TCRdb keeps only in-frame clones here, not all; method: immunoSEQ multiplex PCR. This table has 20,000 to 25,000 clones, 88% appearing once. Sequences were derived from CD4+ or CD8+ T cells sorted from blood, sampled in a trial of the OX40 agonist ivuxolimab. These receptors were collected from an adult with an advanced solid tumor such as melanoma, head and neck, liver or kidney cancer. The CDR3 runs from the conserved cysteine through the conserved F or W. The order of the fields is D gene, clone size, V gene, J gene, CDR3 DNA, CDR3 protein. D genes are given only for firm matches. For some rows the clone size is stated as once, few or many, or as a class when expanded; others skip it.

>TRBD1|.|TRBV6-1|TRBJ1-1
TGTGCCAGCAGCTTTATGGGGACAGGGGGCACTGAAGCTTTCTTT
CASSFMGTGGTEAFF
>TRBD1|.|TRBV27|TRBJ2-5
TGTGCCAGCAGTTTATTCGGCAGGGGGCCGGTCGAGACCCAGTACTTC
CASSLFGRGPVETQYF
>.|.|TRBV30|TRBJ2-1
TGTGCCTGGAGTGTACAAAGGGTCACGTATAACAATGAGCAGTTCTTC
CAWSVQRVTYNNEQFF
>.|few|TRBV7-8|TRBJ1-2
TGTGCCAGCAGCTTAAATATCGAACTTCCTAACTATGGCTACACCTTC
CASSLNIELPNYGYTF
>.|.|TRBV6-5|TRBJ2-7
TGTGCCAGCAGTTACTCTGCAGGCACCACCTACGAGCAGTACTTC
CASSYSAGTTYEQYF
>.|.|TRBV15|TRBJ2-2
TGTGCCACCAGCAGAGATAGAGGGAACACCGGGGAGCTGTTTTTT
CATSRDRGNTGELFF
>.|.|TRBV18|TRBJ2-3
TGTGCCAGCTCTCTCACACCAGGGGATACGCAGTATTTT
CASSLTPGDTQYF
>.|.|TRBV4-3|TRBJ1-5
TGCGCCAGCAGCCAAGTCCTAGGACAGCCCCGGCATTTT
CASSQVLGQPRHF
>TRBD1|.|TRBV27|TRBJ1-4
TGTGCCAGCAGCTTAATCGGGACAGTCGAAAAACTGTTTTTT
CASSLIGTVEKLFF
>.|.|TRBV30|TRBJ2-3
TGTGCCTGGAGTGCCCCGGGAAGGGGAGATACGCAGTATTTT
CAWSAPGRGDTQYF
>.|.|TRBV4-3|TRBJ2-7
TGCGCCAGCAGCCAATCTCGGGGGACCCTCTACGAGCAGTACTTC
CASSQSRGTLYEQYF
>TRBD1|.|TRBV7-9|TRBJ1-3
TGTGCCAGCAGCCAGCGACAGGGTAGAGGAAACACCATATATTTT
CASSQRQGRGNTIYF
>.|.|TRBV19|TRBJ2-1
TGTGCCAGTAGCCTTCGCGGGGCCAGCTCCTACAATGAGCAGTTCTTC
CASSLRGASSYNEQFF
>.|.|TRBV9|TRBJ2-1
TGTGCCAGCAGCGGCGACAATGAGCAGTTCTTC
CASSGDNEQFF
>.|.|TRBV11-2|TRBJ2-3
TGTGCCAGCAGCCCAGACCTCCTCACAGATACGCAGTATTTT
CASSPDLLTDTQYF
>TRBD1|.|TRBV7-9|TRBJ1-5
TGTGCCAGCAGCGCACCCGGGACAGGGACTCAGGGACCCCAGCATTTT
CASSAPGTGTQGPQHF
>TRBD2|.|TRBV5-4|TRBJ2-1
TGTGCCAGCAGCCCACTAGCGGCCTACAATGAGCAGTTCTTC
CASSPLAAYNEQFF
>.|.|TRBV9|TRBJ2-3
TGTGCCAGCAGCGAGGGGGAGAGTGTGGCAGATACGCAGTATTTT
CASSEGESVADTQYF
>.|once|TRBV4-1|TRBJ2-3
TGCGCCAGCAGCCAAGATCCCCAAGGGGGGGGCTGGACAGATACGCAGTATTTT
CASSQDPQGGGWTDTQYF
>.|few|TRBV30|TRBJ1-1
TGTGCCTGGAGTGTAGTGGGGGCTGAAGCTTTCTTT
CAWSVVGAEAFF
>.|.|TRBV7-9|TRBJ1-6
TGTGCCAGCAGCATAGGGGGGCCACCCCTCCACTTT
CASSIGGPPLHF
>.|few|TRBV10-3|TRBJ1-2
TGTGCCATCAGTGAGGACGGCCCTGGCTACACCTTC
CAISEDGPGYTF
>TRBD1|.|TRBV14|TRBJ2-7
TGTGCCAGCAGCCTCTCGGGACAGGGCAACGAGCAGTACTTC
CASSLSGQGNEQYF
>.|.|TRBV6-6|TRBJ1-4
TGTGCCAGCAGTTACCCCCAGCGTAATGAAAAACTGTTTTTT
CASSYPQRNEKLFF
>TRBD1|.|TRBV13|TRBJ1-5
TGTGCCAGCAGCTCGGGCGGGACAGGTGTTCAGCCCCAGCATTTT
CASSSGGTGVQPQHF
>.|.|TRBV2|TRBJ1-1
TGTGCCAGCAGGATTGGGGGACGGGGGTCGGAGGCTTTCTTT
CASRIGGRGSEAFF
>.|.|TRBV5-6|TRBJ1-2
TGTGCCAGCTTTCAATGGGGGTCCGGAGGCTACACCTTC
CASFQWGSGGYTF
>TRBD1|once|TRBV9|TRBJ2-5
TGTGCCAGCAGCGCCGGGACAGGGGTGGAGACCCAGTACTTC
CASSAGTGVETQYF
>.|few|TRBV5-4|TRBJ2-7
TGTGCCAGCAGATCTGGACTGGGCGAGCAGTACTTC
CASRSGLGEQYF
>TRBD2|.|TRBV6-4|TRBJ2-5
TGTGCCAGCAGTTCCATCCCTGGGGGGACTAGGATAGAGGAGACCCAGTACTTC
CASSSIPGGTRIEETQYF
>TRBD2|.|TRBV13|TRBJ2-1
TGTGCCAGCAGCGACCAACAGCTAGCGGGAACCTACAATGAGCAGTTCTTC
CASSDQQLAGTYNEQFF
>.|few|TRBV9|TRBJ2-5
TGTGCCAGCAGCACAAGAAAGGGGACCCAGTACTTC
CASSTRKGTQYF
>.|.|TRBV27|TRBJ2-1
TGTGCCAGCAGTTCTAGGGGTGAGCAGTTCTTC
CASSSRGEQFF
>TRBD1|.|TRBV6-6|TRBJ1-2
TGTGCCAGCAGTTACTCGAACAGGGGGAGCGAAGGCTACACCTTC
CASSYSNRGSEGYTF
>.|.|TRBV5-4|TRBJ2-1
TGTGCCAGCAGCTCCAGGGCCTACAATGAGCAGTTCTTC
CASSSRAYNEQFF
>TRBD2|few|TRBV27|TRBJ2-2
TGTGCCACGGGGGGGATCGGCGGGACCGGGGAGCTGTTTTTT
CATGGIGGTGELFF
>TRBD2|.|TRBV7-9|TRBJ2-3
TGTGCCAGCAGCCAGCCCCGGGACTACAGGAGCACAGATACGCAGTATTTT
CASSQPRDYRSTDTQYF